Listed below are T cell receptor beta chains from one sample, sequenced in a study of cytomegalovirus exposure and HLA in healthy donors. TCRdb's copy holds only in-frame clones and misses some; the assay was immunoSEQ multiplex PCR. Among about 160,000 clones, about 71% were seen once, and the ten largest hold roughly 3%. Material for sequencing was PBMCs. The receptors derive from a woman under 40 in good health and CMV-seronegative. The CDR3 runs from the conserved cysteine through the conserved F or W. The D gene is left open where the match is weak. Not every row has a clone size; where given, it reads once, few, many or a size class.

clone_size j_call d_call v_call cdr3_aa cdr3_nt
few TRBJ2-7 NA TRBV4-1 CASSHQGGRQQFYEQYF TGCGCCAGCAGCCACCAGGGGGGCCGACAGCAGTTCTACGAGCAGTACTTC
few TRBJ1-2 TRBD1 TRBV27 CASRDPGQHGYTF TGTGCCAGCAGGGACCCGGGACAGCACGGCTACACCTTC
NA TRBJ2-6 NA TRBV28 CASSLRASGANVLTF TGTGCCAGCAGTTTGCGGGCTTCTGGGGCCAACGTCCTGACTTTC
NA TRBJ2-1 NA TRBV9 CASSVAAGQQEFF TGTGCCAGCAGCGTAGCCGCCGGACAGCAAGAGTTCTTC
once TRBJ2-2 NA TRBV5-1 CASSPTPRSGELFF TGCGCCAGCAGCCCCACCCCCCGGTCCGGGGAGCTGTTTTTT
NA TRBJ1-5 NA TRBV27 CASSLEGRNQPQHF TGTGCCAGCAGTTTGGAGGGGAGGAATCAGCCCCAGCATTTT
few TRBJ2-7 NA TRBV7-9 CASSLAQGAQYF TGTGCCAGCAGCTTAGCACAGGGCGCGCAGTACTTC
NA TRBJ1-1 TRBD1 TRBV5-1 CASSTLTGVNTEAFF TGCGCCAGCAGCACGCTGACAGGGGTGAACACTGAAGCTTTCTTT
NA TRBJ2-1 NA TRBV15 CATSRAGQNEQFF TGTGCCACCAGCAGAGCAGGGCAGAATGAGCAGTTCTTC
few TRBJ1-2 NA TRBV28 CASSRGTGGYTF TGTGCCAGCAGTAGGGGGACGGGGGGCTACACCTTC
NA TRBJ2-2 NA TRBV6-5 CASSRLAGELFF TGTGCCAGCAGCAGGCTGGCCGGGGAGCTGTTTTTT
NA TRBJ2-2 TRBD1 TRBV27 CASSFRGLGGELFF TGTGCCAGCAGTTTCAGGGGGCTGGGCGGGGAGCTGTTTTTT
NA TRBJ2-7 TRBD2 TRBV14 CASSQDLVRGYEQYF TGTGCCAGCAGCCAAGATCTTGTGCGGGGGTACGAGCAGTACTTC
NA TRBJ1-4 TRBD1 TRBV15 CATSRDRTGEKLFF TGTGCCACCAGCAGAGATCGGACAGGAGAAAAACTGTTTTTT
NA TRBJ2-2 TRBD1 TRBV6-6 CASRGTGGGSGELFF TGTGCCAGCAGAGGGACAGGGGGCGGATCCGGGGAGCTGTTTTTT
NA TRBJ1-3 NA TRBV27 CASSPDRRPGNTIYF TGTGCCAGCAGCCCTGACAGAAGACCTGGAAACACCATATATTTT
few TRBJ2-5 NA TRBV7-9 CASSLIGFGETQYF TGTGCCAGCAGCTTAATCGGGTTTGGAGAGACCCAGTACTTC
NA TRBJ2-5 NA TRBV13 CASSLAQKETQYF TGTGCCAGCAGCTTAGCTCAGAAAGAGACCCAGTACTTC
once TRBJ1-2 NA TRBV2 CASSEGQGWVYGYTF TGTGCCAGCAGTGAGGGGCAGGGGTGGGTCTATGGCTACACCTTC
NA TRBJ2-7 TRBD2 TRBV2 CASTEGRDEQYF TGTGCCAGCACCGAGGGGAGGGACGAGCAGTACTTC
NA TRBJ2-3 NA TRBV7-9 CASSNAGGTDTQYF TGTGCCAGCAGCAATGCAGGCGGGACAGATACGCAGTATTTT
NA TRBJ2-3 NA TRBV9 CASSVTAGSTDTQYF TGTGCCAGCAGCGTAACGGCGGGGAGCACAGATACGCAGTATTTT
NA TRBJ1-1 TRBD1 TRBV18 CASYKGAHTEAFF TGTGCCAGCTACAAGGGGGCACACACTGAAGCTTTCTTT
few TRBJ2-2 NA TRBV27 CASRLQMNTGELFF TGTGCCAGCAGATTACAGATGAACACCGGGGAGCTGTTTTTT
NA TRBJ1-3 NA TRBV18 CASSPRGVSGNTIYF TGTGCCAGCTCACCCCGGGGAGTCTCTGGAAACACCATATATTTT
NA TRBJ2-7 NA TRBV28 CASTSGVSYEQYF TGTGCCAGCACCTCGGGGGTCTCCTACGAGCAGTACTTC
NA TRBJ1-4 TRBD1 TRBV6-1 CASSTQGVGEKLFF TGTGCCAGCAGTACCCAGGGGGTAGGTGAAAAACTGTTTTTT
NA TRBJ1-1 TRBD1 TRBV18 CASSPGLQGAREAFF TGTGCCAGCTCACCAGGCTTGCAGGGGGCGCGTGAAGCTTTCTTT
NA TRBJ2-3 NA TRBV5-1 CASSGGQPSTDTQYF TGCGCCAGCAGCGGAGGACAGCCTAGCACAGATACGCAGTATTTT
NA TRBJ1-6 TRBD1 TRBV7-3 CASSQGGQRNSPLHF TGTGCCAGCTCCCAGGGGGGACAGAGGAATTCACCCCTCCACTTT
NA TRBJ2-1 TRBD2 TRBV4-2 CASSQEGRGGIYEQFF TGTGCCAGCAGCCAAGAGGGGCGGGGGGGCATTTATGAGCAGTTCTTC
NA TRBJ2-7 NA TRBV5-1 CASTGDNSYEQYF TGCGCCAGCACAGGGGACAACTCCTACGAGCAGTACTTC
few TRBJ1-6 NA TRBV6-1 CASSTDSPNSPLHF TGTGCCAGCAGTACGGACAGCCCCAATTCACCCCTCCACTTT
NA TRBJ2-3 NA TRBV20-1 CSARTITQYF TGCAGTGCTCGTACAATTACGCAGTATTTT
NA TRBJ2-7 TRBD2 TRBV7-8 CASSPLAESSYEQYF TGTGCCAGCAGCCCGCTAGCGGAGAGCTCCTACGAGCAGTACTTC
NA TRBJ2-3 NA TRBV7-2 CASSSMAGARDTQYF TGTGCCAGCAGCTCAATGGCGGGGGCTCGTGATACGCAGTATTTT
NA TRBJ2-1 TRBD2 TRBV5-4 CASSIRGGPDEQFF TGTGCCAGCAGCATACGGGGGGGCCCAGATGAGCAGTTCTTC
NA TRBJ2-1 TRBD2 TRBV4-3 CASSVLAGGYNEQFF TGCGCCAGCAGCGTCCTAGCGGGAGGCTACAATGAGCAGTTCTTC
NA TRBJ2-5 NA TRBV11-2 CASSGGQRVETQYF TGTGCCAGCAGCGGGGGACAGCGGGTGGAGACCCAGTACTTC
NA TRBJ1-6 NA TRBV28 CASSWMSGGDNSPLHF TGTGCCAGCAGTTGGATGTCAGGAGGAGATAATTCACCCCTCCACTTT